Below are 2 T cell receptor beta chains sequenced from a single sample in a study of blood T cell repertoires in COVID-19. Using immunoSEQ multiplex PCR, the repertoire was profiled, and TCRdb retains in-frame clones only, with some absent. The sample has under 95,000 clones, approximately 82% seen once. Sequenced input: peripheral blood. The source is a human donor in a cohort sampled during active COVID-19.

The chain is built from TRBV24-1 and TRBJ1-2, with TRBD1 matching 8 bases. V was pared by 4 bases and J by 8 bases, with 11 bases of the junction left unmatched. The germline CDR1 and CDR2 sequences are KGHDR and SFDVKD. This CDR3 contains 15 residues. CDR3 bases: TGTGCCACCAGTGACGCGGACAGGGCCACAGGGGGCTACACCTTC. It specifies CATSDADRATGGYTF.

The genes are TRBV4-3 and TRBJ1-2; weak D call: TRBD1 (5 bases). Per the germline V gene, CDR1 is LGHNA and CDR2 is YSLEER. This CDR3 is 15 amino acids long. The V gene lost 1 base and the J gene lost 6 bases, with 15 bases spanning the gap. CDR3 protein: CASSQGPGIINGYTF. The CDR3 DNA sequence: TGCGCCAGCAGCCAAGGGCCAGGGATAATTAATGGCTACACCTTC.